Each of the 3 T cell receptor beta chains below was sequenced from the same sample in a study of blood T cell repertoires in COVID-19. Some clones are missing from TCRdb's copy, which holds only in-frame ones; the method was immunoSEQ multiplex PCR. The profile shows about 150,000 clones, roughly 83% of them singletons. Sequenced: PBMCs or T cells enriched from blood (not recorded which). These receptors were taken from a man between 65 and 85 years old who had been exposed to COVID-19.

V is TRBV14 and J is TRBJ1-2; tentatively, D is TRBD1 (6 bases). Germline values: CDR1 SGHDN, CDR2 FVKESK. V shed 0 bases and J shed 7 bases, with 15 bases lying between them. CDR3 length equals 15 residues. The CDR3 here is CASSQDRAGEGGYTF. The DNA of the CDR3 is TGTGCCAGCAGCCAAGATAGAGCAGGGGAAGGTGGCTACACCTTC.

The CDR3 region has the DNA TGTGCCAGCAGCTTAGAGGGACAGGGATCCGAGCAGTACTTC. Encoded protein: CASSLEGQGSEQYF. The chain combines TRBV11-3 with TRBJ2-7; 9 bases map to TRBD1. Trimming removed 0 bases from V and 6 bases from J; junction bases left unmatched: 3. This CDR3 is built from 14 residues. Germline CDR1 is SGHNT and CDR2 is YENEEA. Using reference TRBV11-3 and TRBJ2-7 for the parts outside the CDR3, the full variable domain is EAGVVQSPRYKIIEKKQPVAFWCNPISGHNTLYWYLQNLGQGPELLIRYENEEAVDDSQLPKDRFSAERLKGVDSTLKIQPAELGDSAVYLCASSLEGQGSEQYFGPGTRLTVT.

CDR3 amino acids: CASSERILNTEAFF. The CDR3 bases are TGTGCCAGCAGTGAGAGGATTTTGAACACTGAAGCTTTCTTT. J is TRBJ1-1 and V is TRBV2; unclear D gene. Germline values: CDR1 SNHLY, CDR2 FYNNEI. The CDR3 covers 14 residues. V lost 3 bases and J lost 0, with 8 bases in between. Together with reference TRBV2 and TRBJ1-1, the CDR3 gives the full variable domain: EPEVTQTPSHQVTQMGQEVILRCVPISNHLYFYWYRQILGQKVEFLVSFYNNEISEKSEIFDDQFSVERPDGSNFTLKIRSTKLEDSAMYFCASSERILNTEAFFGQGTRLTVV.